This is a list of T cell receptor beta chains from one sample in a study of neoadjuvant anti-PD-1 for oral cavity cancer. Clones were sequenced by immunoSEQ multiplex PCR, and TCRdb holds only the in-frame ones, with some missing. Among 6,700 or so clones, around 77% were seen once, and the ten largest hold 3% to 4%. The sample here was PBMCs, taken before nivolumab (anti-PD-1) treatment. These receptors came from a person between 40 and 85 years old with oral cavity squamous cell carcinoma. Both conserved end residues are part of each CDR3. Fields, in order: D gene, V gene, clone size, J gene, CDR3 length, CDR3 DNA, CDR3 protein. The D gene is left open where the match is weak. Clone sizes are given selectively: once, few, many, or a class where the clone is expanded.

>TRBD1|TRBV28|once|TRBJ2-3|15
TGTGCTATCACTACCGGGACAGGGGGGAGCGATACGCAGTATTTT
CAITTGTGGSDTQYF
>-|TRBV4-1|-|TRBJ1-2|13
TGCGCCAGCAGCCCCCGACAGGACTATGGCTACACCTTC
CASSPRQDYGYTF
>TRBD1|TRBV7-9|few|TRBJ1-2|11
TGTGCCAGCAGCCGACAGGGGGCATACACCTTC
CASSRQGAYTF
>-|TRBV4-1|-|TRBJ1-1|12
TGCGCCAGCAGCCAAGATTTGGCTGAAGCTTTCTTT
CASSQDLAEAFF
>-|TRBV5-1|-|TRBJ2-7|15
TGCGCCAGCAGCGGCGGACAGTCGAGCTCCTACGAGCAGTACTTC
CASSGGQSSSYEQYF
>-|TRBV5-1|-|TRBJ2-2|13
TGCGCCAGCAGCCCTCCTAAGCCCGGGGAGCTGTTTTTT
CASSPPKPGELFF
>TRBD2|TRBV2|few|TRBJ2-1|17
TGTGCCAGCAGGTTCGGGACTAGCGGGGGGCCTTACAATGAGCAGTTCTTC
CASRFGTSGGPYNEQFF
>-|TRBV7-6|few|TRBJ1-5|16
TGTGCCAGCAGCTTAGTTCCGACGGCGAACAATCAGCCCCAGCATTTT
CASSLVPTANNQPQHF
>TRBD1|TRBV19|-|TRBJ1-5|15
TGTGCCAGTAGTACCCTGGACAGGGGGCATCAGCCCCAGCATTTT
CASSTLDRGHQPQHF
>-|TRBV6-6|-|TRBJ1-4|14
TGTGCCAGCAAAACGGGCAGCAATAATGAAAAACTGTTTTTT
CASKTGSNNEKLFF